Shown below are 21 T cell receptor beta chains from a single sample sequenced in a study of T-cell reconstitution after alpha-beta-depleted transplantation in children. Preparation of the TCRbeta library used unique molecular identifiers. TCRdb called the PCR reads again in MiXCR, with one record for every CDR3 protein. The table lists 350,000 to 450,000 distinct CDR3 sequences, about a fifth of them singletons. Sequencing used PBMCs from the stem cell graft donor, obtained from the stem cell graft. The source is a human donor who donated a stem cell graft to a child with acute myeloid leukemia.

The gene calls are TRBV7-2 and TRBJ2-3; D not certain. This CDR3 is built from 15 residues. Germline CDR1 is SGHTA and CDR2 is FQGNSA. V was cut by 2 bases and J by 0 bases, with 9 bases left in between. The CDR3 sequence: CASSLQLQSTDTQYF. DNA for the CDR3: TGTGCCAGCAGCTTACAGTTACAGAGCACAGATACGCAGTATTTT.

The V and J genes are TRBV7-6 and TRBJ1-3; D not resolved. This CDR3 spans 14 amino acids. In germline, CDR1 is SGHVS, CDR2 FNYEAQ. V lost 5 bases and J 6 bases, leaving 14 bases between the germline ends. This chain's CDR3 is CASSPPIPPNTIYF. In DNA form, the CDR3 reads TGTGCCAGCAGCCCTCCTATCCCCCCAAACACCATATATTTT. The whole variable domain, remainder taken from reference TRBV7-6 and TRBJ1-3, is GAGVSQSPRYKVTKRGQDVALRCDPISGHVSLYWYRQALGQGPEFLTYFNYEAQQDKSGLPNDRFSAERPEGSISTLTIQRTEQRDSAMYRCASSPPIPPNTIYFGEGSWLTVV.

J is TRBJ2-5 and V is TRBV20-1; 13 bases align to TRBD2. V gave up 1 base and J gave up 0 bases; unmatched junction bases: 26. CDR1 is DFQATT, CDR2 SNEGSKA, per germline (reference sequence). The CDR3 is 24 amino acids. CDR3 region: CSARAPLSTSGRAGPPRYQETQYF. In nucleotides, the CDR3 is TGCAGTGCTAGAGCCCCGCTATCTACTAGCGGGAGGGCCGGGCCGCCCAGGTACCAAGAGACCCAGTACTTC.

This chain links TRBV28 with TRBJ2-1; weak D call: TRBD1 (6 bases). The CDR3 covers 16 residues. Germline loops: CDR1 MDHEN, CDR2 SYDVKM. V shed 7 bases and J shed 4 bases, with 20 bases lying between them. The CDR3 reads CASILALDSIYNEQFF. In DNA, the CDR3 is TGTGCCAGCATCCTTGCCCTGGACAGTATTTACAATGAGCAGTTCTTC. The full variable domain, with the rest looked up from reference TRBV28 and TRBJ2-1, is DVKVTQSSRYLVKRTGEKVFLECVQDMDHENMFWYRQDPGLGLRLIYFSYDVKMKEKGDIPEGYSVSREKKERFSLILESASTNQTSMYLCASILALDSIYNEQFFGPGTRLTVL.

This clonotype was seen more than once but under ten times. V is TRBV4-2 and J is TRBJ1-4; the D is unclear. Deletions cut 0 bases from V and 2 bases from J, with 7 bases between. Germline CDR1 is LGHNA and CDR2 is YNFKEQ. This CDR3 contains 15 residues. The CDR3 bases are TGTGCCAGCAGCCAAGATCCGGGGACTAATGAAAAACTGTTTTTT. As protein: CASSQDPGTNEKLFF.

This clonotype was counted only a few times. The gene calls are TRBV20-1 and TRBJ1-5; no definite D call. Germline V gene sequence: CDR1 DFQATT, CDR2 SNEGSKA (reference sequence). V shed 5 bases and J shed 0 bases, with 20 bases lying between them. The CDR3 has 17 residues. The CDR3 bases are TGCAGTGCTCCGCGGGGAGGTGTTGGTTTTAGCAATCAGCCCCAGCATTTT. The encoded protein is CSAPRGGVGFSNQPQHF.

This clonotype was detected a few times. The rearrangement links TRBV6-1 to TRBJ2-1, with 8 bases fitting TRBD2. CDR1 is MNHNS, CDR2 SASEGT, per germline. The CDR3 loop spans 16 amino acids. The V segment lost 5 bases and the J segment 6 bases; nucleotides outside the gene matches: 12. The CDR3 here is CASSREAGTSFNEQFF. CDR3 nucleotide sequence: TGTGCCAGCAGTCGAGAAGCCGGGACTAGTTTCAATGAGCAGTTCTTC.

This clonotype has a count of ten or more. This chain connects TRBV6-5 to TRBJ2-7, with 10 nucleotides matching TRBD2. This CDR3 is built from 15 residues. V lost 2 bases to trimming and J lost 4 bases; unmatched junction nucleotides: 5. Germline assignment: CDR1 MNHEY and CDR2 SVGAGI. CDR3 DNA: TGTGCCAGCAGTTACCTGACTAGCGGGCGATACGAGCAGTACTTC. It is translated as CASSYLTSGRYEQYF.

This clonotype was detected a few times. The chain links TRBV20-1 to TRBJ1-1; TRBD1 aligns across 7 bases. Losses at the gene ends were 6 bases for V and 1 base for J; bases not matched to a gene: 26. Germline V gene sequence: CDR1 DFQATT, CDR2 SNEGSKA (reference sequence). The CDR3 is made up of 20 amino acids. The CDR3 DNA sequence: TGCAGTGCCACGGAAGCACTTAGGGACCTACAAGGGGGCCGGAACACTGAAGCTTTCTTT. This encodes CSATEALRDLQGGRNTEAFF.

In its sample, this clonotype was seen a few times. This chain links TRBV7-2 with TRBJ2-7; 8 bases match TRBD2. CDR3 size: 14 residues. J gave up 3 bases and V 2 bases, and 3 bases lay outside the gene matches. Looked up from germline, CDR1 is SGHTA and CDR2 is FQGNSA. CDR3 sequence: CASSLSTSDYEQYF. Here the CDR3 DNA reads TGTGCCAGCAGCTTATCGACTAGCGACTACGAGCAGTACTTC. Complete variable domain (other parts from reference TRBV7-2 and TRBJ2-7): GAGVSQSPSNKVTEKGKDVELRCDPISGHTALYWYRQSLGQGLEFLIYFQGNSAPDKSGLPSDRFSAERTGGSVSTLTIQRTQQEDSAVYLCASSLSTSDYEQYFGPGTRLTVT.

This clonotype was found a few times. This rearrangement joins TRBV10-3 to TRBJ2-1; the match to TRBD2 covers 7 bases. This CDR3 comprises 14 residues. Germline V gene sequence: CDR1 ENHRY, CDR2 SYGVKD. V dropped 7 bases and J dropped 0; count of bases not matched to a gene: 3. The CDR3 nucleotides are TGTGCCATCACCGGCGGGAGCTCCTACAATGAGCAGTTCTTC. Its translation is CAITGGSSYNEQFF.

The CDR3 DNA reads as TGTGCCAGCAGTCACCTGGGGGTTGATACGCAGTATTTT. Residues: CASSHLGVDTQYF. The chain recombines TRBV12-3 or TRBV12-4 with TRBJ2-3; the D call may be TRBD1 or TRBD2 (5 bases each). The CDR3 loop spans 13 amino acids. Trimming took 5 bases from V and 6 from J, leaving 12 bases between them.

This clonotype was seen only a few times. The V gene is TRBV6-2 or TRBV6-3, the J gene TRBJ1-2; TRBD1 aligns across 8 bases. J was trimmed by 3 bases and V by 0 bases; bases with no gene match: 0. The CDR3 sequence is 14 residues long. The germline V gene has CDR1 MNHEY and CDR2 SVGEGT. The CDR3 bases are TGTGCCAGCAGTTACTCGACAGGGGACTATGGCTACACCTTC. Translating it yields CASSYSTGDYGYTF.

This chain's CDR3 is CASSNSSGGTEAFF. The CDR3 DNA reads as TGTGCCAGCAGCAATTCTTCAGGGGGCACTGAAGCTTTCTTT. The chain employs TRBV7-9 and TRBJ1-1, with TRBD1 identical over 7 bases. The CDR3 is 14 amino acids. V lost 5 bases and J lost 4; bases outside the gene matches: 7. The germline gives CDR1 SEHNR, CDR2 FQNEAQ (reference sequence).

The chain links TRBV7-2 to TRBJ2-1; no firm D call. The length of the CDR3 is 15 residues. The ends were cut back, 6 bases at V and 2 bases at J, with 14 bases in the middle. CDR1 SGHTA and CDR2 FQGNSA come from the germline V gene. As DNA, the CDR3 is TGTGCCAGCAGTCCGGACGGTGGGGCCTACAATGAGCAGTTCTTC. Translation: CASSPDGGAYNEQFF.

The rearrangement uses TRBV12-3 or TRBV12-4 and TRBJ2-7; 9 bases are shared with TRBD2. Losses at the gene ends were 5 bases for V and 1 base for J; bases not matched to a gene: 6. The CDR3 is made up of 15 amino acids. The CDR3 here is CASSPNLAGSYEQYF. The DNA for the CDR3 is TGTGCCAGCAGTCCGAACCTAGCGGGATCCTACGAGCAGTACTTC.

Concerning this clonotype itself: A clone one base away is much larger, so this may be a read error. The chain recombines TRBV20-1 with TRBJ2-5, with a weak D call TRBD1 (6 bases). Trimming removed 5 bases at V and 5 bases at J, with 18 bases between. Germline V gives CDR1 DFQATT, CDR2 SNEGSKA (reference sequence). The CDR3 extends over 14 amino acids. CDR3: CSARRVGGRETQYF. The DNA for the CDR3 is TGCAGTGCTCGACGTGTAGGGGGACGGGAGACCCAGTACTTC.

CDR3 nucleotide sequence: TGTGCCAGCAGTTACTCGGCAGGCAATCAGCCCCAGCATTTT. As protein: CASSYSAGNQPQHF. This chain joins TRBV6-5 and TRBJ1-5, with D unclear. The V gene lost 0 bases and the J gene lost 2 bases, with 5 bases spanning the gap. The CDR3 has 14 amino acids. Looked up from germline, CDR1 is MNHEY and CDR2 is SVGAGI.

In this sample, this clonotype turned up a few times. The J gene is TRBJ1-5, the V gene TRBV20-1; weak D call: TRBD1 (6 bases). CDR3 length: 13 residues. Germline V gene lookup returns CDR1 DFQATT and CDR2 SNEGSKA (reference sequence). The germline V and J ends were trimmed by 8 bases and 0 bases, with 11 bases remaining between them. The CDR3 coding sequence is TGCAGTCTGGGGGGGCCTAGCAATCAGCCCCAGCATTTT. As protein: CSLGGPSNQPQHF.

This rearrangement joins TRBV29-1 to TRBJ2-3; 10 bases fit TRBD2. The germline gives CDR1 SQVTM, CDR2 ANQGSEA. This CDR3 contains 10 residues. After removal of 7 bases from V and 12 bases from J, the junction contained 4 bases not matched to a gene. This CDR3 reads CSASSGSQYF. CDR3 coding DNA: TGCAGCGCGTCTAGCGGGAGTCAGTATTTT.

The chain combines TRBV11-3 with TRBJ2-1; 9 positions match TRBD2. J lost 9 bases, V lost 2 bases, and 5 bases had no gene match. This CDR3 spans 14 amino acids. From germline, CDR1 is SGHNT and CDR2 YENEEA. The CDR3 DNA is TGTGCCAGCAGCTTAAAGCGGGAGGCATTTGAGCAGTTCTTC. Translation gives CASSLKREAFEQFF.